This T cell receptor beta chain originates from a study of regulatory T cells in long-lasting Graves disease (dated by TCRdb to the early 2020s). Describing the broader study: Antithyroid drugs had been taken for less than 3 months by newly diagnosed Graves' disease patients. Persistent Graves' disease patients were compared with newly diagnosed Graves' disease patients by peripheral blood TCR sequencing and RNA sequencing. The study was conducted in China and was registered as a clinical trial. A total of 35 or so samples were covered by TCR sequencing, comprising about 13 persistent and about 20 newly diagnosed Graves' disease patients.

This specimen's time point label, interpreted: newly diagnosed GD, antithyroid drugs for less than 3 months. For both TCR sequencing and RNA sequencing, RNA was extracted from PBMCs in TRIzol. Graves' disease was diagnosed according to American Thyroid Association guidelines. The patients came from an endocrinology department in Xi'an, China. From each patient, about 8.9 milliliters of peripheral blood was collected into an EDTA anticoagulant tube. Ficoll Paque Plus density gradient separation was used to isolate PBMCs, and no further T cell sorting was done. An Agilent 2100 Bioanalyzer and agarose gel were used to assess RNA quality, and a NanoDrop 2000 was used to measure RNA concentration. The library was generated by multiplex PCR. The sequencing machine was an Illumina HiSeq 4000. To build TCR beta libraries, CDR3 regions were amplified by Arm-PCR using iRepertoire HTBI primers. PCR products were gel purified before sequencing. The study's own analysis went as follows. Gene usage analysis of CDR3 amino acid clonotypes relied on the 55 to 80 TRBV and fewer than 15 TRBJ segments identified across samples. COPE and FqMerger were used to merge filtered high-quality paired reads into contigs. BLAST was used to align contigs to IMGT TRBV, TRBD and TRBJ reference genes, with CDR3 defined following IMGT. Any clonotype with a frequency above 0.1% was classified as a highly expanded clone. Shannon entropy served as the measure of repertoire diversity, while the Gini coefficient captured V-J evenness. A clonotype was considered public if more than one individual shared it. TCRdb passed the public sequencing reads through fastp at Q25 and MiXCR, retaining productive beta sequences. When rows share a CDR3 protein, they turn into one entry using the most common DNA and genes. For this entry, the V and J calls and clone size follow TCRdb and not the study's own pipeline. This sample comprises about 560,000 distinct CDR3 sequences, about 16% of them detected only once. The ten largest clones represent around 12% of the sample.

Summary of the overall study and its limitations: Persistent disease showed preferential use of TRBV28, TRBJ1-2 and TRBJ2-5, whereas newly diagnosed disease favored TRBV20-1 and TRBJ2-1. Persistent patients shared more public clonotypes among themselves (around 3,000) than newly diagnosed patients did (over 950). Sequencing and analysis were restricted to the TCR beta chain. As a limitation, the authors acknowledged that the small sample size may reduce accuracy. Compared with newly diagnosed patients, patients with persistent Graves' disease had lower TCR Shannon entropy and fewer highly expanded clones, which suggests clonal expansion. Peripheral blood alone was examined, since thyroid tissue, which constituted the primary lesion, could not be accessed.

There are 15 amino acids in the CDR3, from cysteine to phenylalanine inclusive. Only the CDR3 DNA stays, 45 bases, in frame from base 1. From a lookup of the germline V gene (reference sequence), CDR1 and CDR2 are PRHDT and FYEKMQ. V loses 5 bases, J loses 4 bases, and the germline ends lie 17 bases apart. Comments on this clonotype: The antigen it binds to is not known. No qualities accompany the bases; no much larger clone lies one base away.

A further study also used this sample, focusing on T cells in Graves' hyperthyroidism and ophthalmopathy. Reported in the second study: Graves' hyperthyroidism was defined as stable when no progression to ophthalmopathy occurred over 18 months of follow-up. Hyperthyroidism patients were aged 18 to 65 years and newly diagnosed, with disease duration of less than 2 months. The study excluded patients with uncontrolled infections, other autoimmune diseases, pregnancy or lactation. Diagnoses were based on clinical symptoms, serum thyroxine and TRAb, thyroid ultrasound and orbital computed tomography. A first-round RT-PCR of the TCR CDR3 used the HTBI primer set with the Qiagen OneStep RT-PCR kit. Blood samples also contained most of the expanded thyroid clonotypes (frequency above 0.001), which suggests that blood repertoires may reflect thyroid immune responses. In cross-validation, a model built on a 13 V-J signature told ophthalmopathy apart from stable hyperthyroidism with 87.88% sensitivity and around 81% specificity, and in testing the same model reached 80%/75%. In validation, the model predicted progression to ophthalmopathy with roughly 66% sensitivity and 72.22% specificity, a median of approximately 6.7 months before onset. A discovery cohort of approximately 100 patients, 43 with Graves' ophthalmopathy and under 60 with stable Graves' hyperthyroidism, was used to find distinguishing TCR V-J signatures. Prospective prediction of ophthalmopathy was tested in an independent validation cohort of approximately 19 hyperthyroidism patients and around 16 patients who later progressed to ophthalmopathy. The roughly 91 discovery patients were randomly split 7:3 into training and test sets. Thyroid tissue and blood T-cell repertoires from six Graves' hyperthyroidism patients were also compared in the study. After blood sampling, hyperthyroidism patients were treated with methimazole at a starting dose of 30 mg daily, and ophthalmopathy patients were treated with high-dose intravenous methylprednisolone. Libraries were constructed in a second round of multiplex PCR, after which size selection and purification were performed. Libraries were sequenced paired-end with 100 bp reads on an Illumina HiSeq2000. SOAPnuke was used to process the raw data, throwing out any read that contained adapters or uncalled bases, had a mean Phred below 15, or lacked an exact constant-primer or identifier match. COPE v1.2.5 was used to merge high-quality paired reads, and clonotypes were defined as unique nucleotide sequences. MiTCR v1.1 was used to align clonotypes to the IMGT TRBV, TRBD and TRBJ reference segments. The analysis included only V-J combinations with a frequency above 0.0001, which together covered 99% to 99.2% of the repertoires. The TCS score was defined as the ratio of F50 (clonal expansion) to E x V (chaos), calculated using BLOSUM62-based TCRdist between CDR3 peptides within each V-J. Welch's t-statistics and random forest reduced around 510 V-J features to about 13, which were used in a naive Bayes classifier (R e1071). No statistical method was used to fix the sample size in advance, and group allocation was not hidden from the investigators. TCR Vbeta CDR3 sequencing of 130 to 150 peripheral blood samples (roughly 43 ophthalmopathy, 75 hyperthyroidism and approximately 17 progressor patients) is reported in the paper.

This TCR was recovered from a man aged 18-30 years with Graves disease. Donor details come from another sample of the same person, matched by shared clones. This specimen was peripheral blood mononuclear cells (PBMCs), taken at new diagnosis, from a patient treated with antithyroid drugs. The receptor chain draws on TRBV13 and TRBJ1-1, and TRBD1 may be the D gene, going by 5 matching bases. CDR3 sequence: CASSATGGGSTEAFF. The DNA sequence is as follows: TGTGCCAGCAGCGCAACGGGGGGGGGTTCCACTGAAGCTTTCTTT.